This is a list of T cell receptor beta chains from one sample in a study of cytomegalovirus exposure and HLA in healthy donors. The method was immunoSEQ multiplex PCR; TCRdb's version includes in-frame clones alone and lacks a portion of them. Of about 160,000 clones in the sample, roughly three quarters were seen once. The sample consisted of PBMCs. Source of these receptors: a man aged 60 to 69 in good health and CMV-seronegative. The CDR3 runs from the conserved cysteine through the conserved F or W. D genes are given only for firm matches. Size is omitted from some rows. Given values are once, few, many or a class for expanded clones.

V	J	size	D	CDR3	DNA
TRBV5-4	TRBJ2-1	.	TRBD2	CASSRRTSGSHEQFF	TGTGCCAGCAGCCGAAGGACTAGCGGGAGCCACGAGCAGTTCTTC
TRBV15	TRBJ1-5	once	TRBD1	CATSRGTGGGYGNQPQHF	TGTGCCACCAGCAGAGGAACAGGGGGAGGTTATGGGAATCAGCCCCAGCATTTT
TRBV11-2	TRBJ2-1	.	.	CASSLTGLLTVEQFF	TGTGCCAGCAGTTTAACGGGACTCCTGACGGTTGAGCAGTTCTTC
TRBV19	TRBJ1-3	.	.	CASSISSGNTIYF	TGTGCCAGTAGTATCAGCTCTGGAAACACCATATATTTT
TRBV18	TRBJ2-7	.	.	CASSPTAGDGYEQYF	TGTGCCAGCTCACCAACGGCAGGGGACGGCTACGAGCAGTACTTC
TRBV11-1	TRBJ1-1	.	TRBD1	CASSPQTGAMNTEAFF	TGTGCCAGCAGCCCTCAGACAGGGGCAATGAACACTGAAGCTTTCTTT
TRBV10-3	TRBJ2-5	few	.	CAISELAVGETQYF	TGTGCCATCAGTGAACTAGCAGTAGGGGAGACCCAGTACTTC
TRBV29-1	TRBJ1-4	few	.	CSVGIQGVRGNEKLFF	TGCAGCGTGGGAATACAGGGCGTGAGGGGTAATGAAAAACTGTTTTTT
TRBV28	TRBJ1-1	.	.	CASGTGGDTEAFF	TGTGCCAGCGGCACAGGAGGGGACACTGAAGCTTTCTTT
TRBV4-1	TRBJ2-5	.	TRBD1	CASSQGGTVQETQYF	TGCGCCAGCAGCCAAGGTGGGACAGTCCAAGAGACCCAGTACTTC
TRBV4-2	TRBJ2-6	.	.	CASSQEGHSGANVLTF	TGTGCCAGCAGCCAAGAGGGCCACTCTGGGGCCAACGTCCTGACTTTC
TRBV5-8	TRBJ2-5	.	TRBD2	CASSLGGLAGGTQETQYF	TGTGCCAGCAGCTTGGGGGGCCTAGCGGGAGGAACCCAAGAGACCCAGTACTTC
TRBV7-2	TRBJ1-5	.	.	CASSLVYGRSNQPQHF	TGTGCCAGCAGCTTAGTTTACGGGAGGAGCAATCAGCCCCAGCATTTT
TRBV29-1	TRBJ2-1	.	TRBD2	CSVEDGLADNEQFF	TGCAGCGTTGAAGATGGACTAGCGGACAATGAGCAGTTCTTC
TRBV18	TRBJ1-3	.	.	CASSPLRQPGGNTIYF	TGTGCCAGCTCACCCCTCCGGCAACCGGGTGGAAACACCATATATTTT
TRBV27	TRBJ1-2	.	TRBD1	CASSVTGGNYGYTF	TGTGCCAGCAGTGTCACAGGGGGCAATTATGGCTACACCTTC
TRBV9	TRBJ1-2	once	TRBD1	CASRFAGTGSDGYTF	TGTGCCAGCAGGTTTGCCGGGACAGGGAGTGATGGCTACACCTTC
TRBV5-1	TRBJ1-4	once	TRBD1	CASNPYPGQRNEKLFF	TGCGCCAGCAACCCTTACCCGGGACAGCGTAATGAAAAACTGTTTTTT
TRBV19	TRBJ2-7	.	.	CASSIGMRSSYEQYF	TGTGCCAGTAGTATTGGTATGAGGAGCTCCTACGAGCAGTACTTC
TRBV7-9	TRBJ2-3	.	.	CASSSLLQAGTDTQYF	TGTGCCAGCAGCTCTCTTCTACAGGCGGGCACAGATACGCAGTATTTT
TRBV6-5	TRBJ1-2	.	TRBD1	CASRSTGFFGYTF	TGTGCCAGCAGGTCGACAGGGTTTTTTGGCTACACCTTC
TRBV28	TRBJ1-4	.	.	CASSLGGRNEKLFF	TGTGCCAGCAGTTTAGGAGGCAGAAATGAAAAACTGTTTTTT
TRBV4-3	TRBJ2-3	.	.	CASSQHVKGGRRGDTQYF	TGCGCCAGCAGCCAACATGTTAAGGGGGGGCGACGTGGAGATACGCAGTATTTT
TRBV27	TRBJ2-6	.	.	CASSFWGSGANVLTF	TGTGCCAGCAGTTTTTGGGGCTCGGGGGCCAACGTCCTGACTTTC
TRBV25-1	TRBJ1-4	.	TRBD1	CASSDPDRDEKLFF	TGTGCCAGCAGTGACCCGGACAGGGATGAAAAACTGTTTTTT
TRBV28	TRBJ1-3	.	.	CASSFSQGVNTIYF	TGTGCCAGCAGTTTTTCGCAGGGTGTGAACACCATATATTTT
TRBV6-5	TRBJ1-2	.	.	CASSRAAREGYGYTF	TGTGCCAGCAGCAGGGCGGCCAGGGAGGGCTATGGCTACACCTTC
TRBV18	TRBJ2-7	.	.	CASSLQTYEQYF	TGTGCCAGCTCACTACAGACCTACGAGCAGTACTTC
TRBV19	TRBJ1-6	.	TRBD1	CASKAGQDYSPLHF	TGTGCCAGTAAGGCCGGACAGGACTATTCACCCCTCCACTTT
TRBV7-2	TRBJ2-3	once	TRBD2	CASSLHGTSGVSTDTQYF	TGTGCCAGCAGCTTACATGGGACTAGCGGGGTCAGCACAGATACGCAGTATTTT
TRBV6-5	TRBJ2-3	.	TRBD1	CASRRQGIGTDTQYF	TGTGCCAGCAGAAGACAGGGAATCGGCACAGATACGCAGTATTTT
TRBV2	TRBJ2-3	.	TRBD1	CASSDWDRVSDTQYF	TGTGCCAGCAGTGATTGGGACAGGGTTTCAGATACGCAGTATTTT
TRBV28	TRBJ2-7	.	TRBD1	CASAGQGIEQYF	TGTGCCAGCGCGGGACAGGGGATCGAGCAGTACTTC
TRBV28	TRBJ2-7	.	TRBD1	CASSRTGIGEQYF	TGTGCCAGCAGCCGGACAGGGATCGGTGAGCAGTACTTC
TRBV18	TRBJ2-7	few	TRBD2	CASSPPAGAYEQYF	TGTGCCAGCTCACCACCTGCGGGGGCCTACGAGCAGTACTTC
TRBV7-2	TRBJ2-5	.	TRBD1	CASSGQAWVTQYF	TGTGCCAGCAGCGGACAGGCCTGGGTGACCCAGTACTTC
TRBV27	TRBJ1-4	.	TRBD1	CASSLDGTGNEKLFF	TGTGCCAGCAGTTTAGATGGGACAGGGAATGAAAAACTGTTTTTT
TRBV28	TRBJ2-7	.	.	CASSKSGSSYEQYF	TGTGCCAGCAGTAAAAGCGGTAGCTCCTACGAGCAGTACTTC
TRBV5-5	TRBJ2-7	once	TRBD1	CASSFGTEFYEQYF	TGTGCCAGCAGCTTCGGGACAGAGTTCTACGAGCAGTACTTC
TRBV7-3	TRBJ1-2	.	.	CASSLNGGSGYGYTF	TGTGCCAGCAGCTTAAACGGAGGTAGCGGCTATGGCTACACCTTC
TRBV11-3	TRBJ2-5	once	.	CASSLGGDQETQYF	TGTGCCAGCAGCTTAGGGGGGGACCAAGAGACCCAGTACTTC
TRBV19	TRBJ2-4	.	TRBD1	CASSIDKDRGNIQYF	TGTGCCAGTAGTATAGACAAGGACAGGGGGAACATTCAGTACTTC
TRBV7-8	TRBJ2-2	.	TRBD2	CASSGTSGSGTGELFF	TGTGCCAGCAGCGGTACCAGCGGGAGCGGGACCGGGGAGCTGTTTTTT
TRBV11-2	TRBJ2-1	.	TRBD2	CASRRTSGTYNEQFF	TGTGCCAGCAGACGGACTAGCGGGACGTACAATGAGCAGTTCTTC
TRBV9	TRBJ1-4	many	TRBD1	CASSVQGAGGKLFF	TGTGCCAGCAGCGTCCAGGGGGCGGGTGGAAAACTGTTTTTT